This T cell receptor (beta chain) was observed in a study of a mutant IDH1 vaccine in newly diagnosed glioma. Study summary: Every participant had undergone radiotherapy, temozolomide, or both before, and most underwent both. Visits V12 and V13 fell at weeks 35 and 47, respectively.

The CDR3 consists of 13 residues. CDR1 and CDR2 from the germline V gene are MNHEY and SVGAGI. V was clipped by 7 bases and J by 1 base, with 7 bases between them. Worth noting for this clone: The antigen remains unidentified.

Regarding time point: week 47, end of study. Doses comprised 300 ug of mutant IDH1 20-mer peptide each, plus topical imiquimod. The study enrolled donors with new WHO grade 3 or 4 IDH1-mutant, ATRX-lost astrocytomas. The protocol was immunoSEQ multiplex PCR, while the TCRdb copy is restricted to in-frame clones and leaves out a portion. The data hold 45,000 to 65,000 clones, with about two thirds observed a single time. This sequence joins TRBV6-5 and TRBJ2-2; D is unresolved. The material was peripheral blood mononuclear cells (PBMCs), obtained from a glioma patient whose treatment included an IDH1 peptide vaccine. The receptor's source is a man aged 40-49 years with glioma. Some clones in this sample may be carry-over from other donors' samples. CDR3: CASKWGNTGELFF. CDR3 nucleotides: TGTGCCAGCAAGTGGGGGAACACCGGGGAGCTGTTTTTT.